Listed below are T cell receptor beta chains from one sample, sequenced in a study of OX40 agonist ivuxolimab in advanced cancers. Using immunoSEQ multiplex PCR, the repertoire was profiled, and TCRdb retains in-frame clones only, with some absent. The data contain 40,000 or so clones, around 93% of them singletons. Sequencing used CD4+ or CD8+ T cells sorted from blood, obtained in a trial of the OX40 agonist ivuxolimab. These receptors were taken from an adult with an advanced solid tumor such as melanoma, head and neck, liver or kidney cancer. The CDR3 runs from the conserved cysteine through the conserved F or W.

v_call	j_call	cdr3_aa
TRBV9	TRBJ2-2	CASSAVEDTGELFF
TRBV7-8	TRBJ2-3	CASLSVGVTDTQYF
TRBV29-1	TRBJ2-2	CSVRPGESTGELFF
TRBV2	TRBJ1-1	CASSVGENTEAFF
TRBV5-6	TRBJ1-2	CASSLEVPNYGYTF
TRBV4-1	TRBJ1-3	CASSQVQGAVGNTIYF
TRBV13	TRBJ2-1	CASIPRGNYNEQFF
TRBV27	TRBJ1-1	CASSLNSLNTEAFF
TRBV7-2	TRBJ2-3	CASETSFGATDTQYF
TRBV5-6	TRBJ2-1	CASSLGGNEQFF
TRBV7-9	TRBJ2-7	CASSGGGYYEQYF
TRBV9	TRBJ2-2	CASSVPPLGSRWSGELFF
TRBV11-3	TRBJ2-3	CASSLTPGPSTDTQYF
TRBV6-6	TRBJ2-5	CASSYGGSLQETQYF
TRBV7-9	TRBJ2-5	CASSSTSEREMETQYF